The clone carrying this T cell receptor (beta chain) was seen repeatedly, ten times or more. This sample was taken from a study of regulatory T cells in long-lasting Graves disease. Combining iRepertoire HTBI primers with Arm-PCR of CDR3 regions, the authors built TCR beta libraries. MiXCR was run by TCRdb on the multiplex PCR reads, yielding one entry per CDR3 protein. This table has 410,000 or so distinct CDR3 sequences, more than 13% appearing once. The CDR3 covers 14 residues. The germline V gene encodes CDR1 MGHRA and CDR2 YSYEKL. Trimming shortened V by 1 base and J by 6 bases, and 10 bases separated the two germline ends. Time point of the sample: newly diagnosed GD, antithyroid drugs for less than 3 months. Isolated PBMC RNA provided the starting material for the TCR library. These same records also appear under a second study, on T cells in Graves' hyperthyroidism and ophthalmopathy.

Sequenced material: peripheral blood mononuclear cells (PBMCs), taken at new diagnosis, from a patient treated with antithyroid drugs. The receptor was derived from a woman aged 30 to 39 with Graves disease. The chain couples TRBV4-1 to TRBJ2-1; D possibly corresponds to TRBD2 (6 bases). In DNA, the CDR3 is TGCGCCAGCAGCCAAGGCGGGGAGTTCAATGAGCAGTTCTTC. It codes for CASSQGGEFNEQFF.